This TCR beta chain stems from a study of early T cells in non-severe SARS-CoV-2 infection. The germline V and J ends were trimmed by 5 bases and 0 bases, with 10 bases remaining between them. Germline-derived CDR1 and CDR2 are SGHAT and FQNNGV. This CDR3 contains 14 residues. TCRdb redid the calling of the 5' RACE reads with MiXCR, one entry per CDR3 protein. The repertoire holds about 50,000 distinct CDR3 sequences, with around 12% as singletons. This clonotype was detected only a few times. The sequence derives from an adult who was a healthcare worker with PCR-confirmed SARS-CoV-2 infection or an uninfected control (not recorded which). The sample in question was whole blood, obtained at baseline. This chain connects TRBV11-2 to TRBJ2-5; no reliable D call. CDR3 bases: TGTGCCAGCAGCCCACAAAATCACCAAGAGACCCAGTACTTC. This encodes CASSPQNHQETQYF.